The T cell receptor beta chain under discussion was sequenced for a study of T-cell reconstitution after alpha-beta-depleted transplantation in children. Trimming removed 0 bases at V and 3 bases at J, with 6 bases between. Germline V gene lookup returns CDR1 LNHNV and CDR2 YYDKDF (reference sequence). This CDR3 is 13 amino acids long. The authors prepared the TCRbeta library with unique molecular identifiers. TCRdb re-called the PCR reads through MiXCR, storing one row per CDR3 protein. Here the sample spans about 350,000 distinct CDR3 sequences, roughly 14% being singletons. Sequencing used PBMCs, obtained from the stem cell graft. The sequence came from a human donor who donated a stem cell graft to a child with Fanconi anemia. The rearrangement links TRBV15 to TRBJ2-7; D call uncertain. CDR3 amino acids: CATSRDNSYEQYF. CDR3 DNA sequence: TGTGCCACCAGCAGAGATAACAGCTACGAGCAGTACTTC.